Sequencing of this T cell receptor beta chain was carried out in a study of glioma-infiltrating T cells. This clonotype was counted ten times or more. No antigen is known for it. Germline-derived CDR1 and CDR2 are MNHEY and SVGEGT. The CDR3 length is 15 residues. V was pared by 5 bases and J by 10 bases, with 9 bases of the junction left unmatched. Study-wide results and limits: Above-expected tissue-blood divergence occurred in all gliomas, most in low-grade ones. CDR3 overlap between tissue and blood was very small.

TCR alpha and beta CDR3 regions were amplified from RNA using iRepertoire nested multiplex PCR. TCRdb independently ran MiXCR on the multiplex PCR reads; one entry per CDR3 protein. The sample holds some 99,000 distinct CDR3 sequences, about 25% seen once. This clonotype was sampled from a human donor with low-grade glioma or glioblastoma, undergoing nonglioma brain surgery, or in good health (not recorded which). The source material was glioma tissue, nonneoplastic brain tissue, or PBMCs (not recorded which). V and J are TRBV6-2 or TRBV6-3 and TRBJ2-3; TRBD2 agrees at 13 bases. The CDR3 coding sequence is TGTGCCAGCAGTATTACTAGCGGGGGGGCCGGGGCGCAGTATTTT. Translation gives CASSITSGGAGAQYF.